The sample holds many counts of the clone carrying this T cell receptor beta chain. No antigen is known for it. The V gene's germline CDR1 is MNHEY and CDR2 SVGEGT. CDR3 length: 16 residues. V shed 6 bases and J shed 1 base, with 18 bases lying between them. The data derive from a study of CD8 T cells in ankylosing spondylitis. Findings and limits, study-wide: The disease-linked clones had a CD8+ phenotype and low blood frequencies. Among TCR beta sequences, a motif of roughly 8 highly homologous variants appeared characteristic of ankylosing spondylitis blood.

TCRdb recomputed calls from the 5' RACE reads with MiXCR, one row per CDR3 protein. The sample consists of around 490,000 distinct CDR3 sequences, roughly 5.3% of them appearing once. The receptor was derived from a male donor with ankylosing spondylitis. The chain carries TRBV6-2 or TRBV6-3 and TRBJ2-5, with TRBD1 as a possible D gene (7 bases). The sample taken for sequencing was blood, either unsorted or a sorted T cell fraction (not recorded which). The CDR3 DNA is TGTGCCAGCAGATCAAGGAGGGACAGCATCCAAGAGACCCAGTACTTC. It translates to CASRSRRDSIQETQYF.